Listed here is a single T cell receptor beta chain. This sample stems from a study of beta chain features in type 1 diabetes. The germline V and J ends were trimmed by 4 bases and 0 bases, with 8 bases remaining between them. CDR3 length: 14 residues. CDR1 is LNHDA and CDR2 is SQIVND in the germline V gene (reference sequence). Sequenced material consisted of expressed TCRB transcripts (all of the isolated RNA was reverse transcribed). Method: immunoSEQ multiplex PCR; TCRdb's copy keeps in-frame clones and lacks some. The table includes 300,000 to 400,000 clones, 9.5% to 12% detected once. This chain uses TRBV19 with TRBJ2-3, with D perhaps matching TRBD2 (5 bases). This clonotype originated in a woman aged 25 to 45 in good health. The sequenced sample was naive CD4+ T cells from blood. Here the CDR3 DNA reads TGTGCCAGTAGTAGCGGGCCGAGCACAGATACGCAGTATTTT. Translation: CASSSGPSTDTQYF.